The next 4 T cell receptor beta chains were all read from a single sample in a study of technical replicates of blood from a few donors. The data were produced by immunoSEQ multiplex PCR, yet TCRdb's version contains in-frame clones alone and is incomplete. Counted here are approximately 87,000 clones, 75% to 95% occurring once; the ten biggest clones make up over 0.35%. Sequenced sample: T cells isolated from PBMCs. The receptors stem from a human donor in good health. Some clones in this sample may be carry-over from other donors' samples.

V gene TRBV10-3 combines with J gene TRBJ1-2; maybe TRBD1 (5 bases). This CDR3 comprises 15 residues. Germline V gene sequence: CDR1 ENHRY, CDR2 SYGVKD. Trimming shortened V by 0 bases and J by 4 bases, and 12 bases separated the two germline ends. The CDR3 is CAISESEEGLYGYTF. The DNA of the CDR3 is TGTGCCATCAGTGAGTCGGAGGAGGGGCTCTATGGCTACACCTTC.

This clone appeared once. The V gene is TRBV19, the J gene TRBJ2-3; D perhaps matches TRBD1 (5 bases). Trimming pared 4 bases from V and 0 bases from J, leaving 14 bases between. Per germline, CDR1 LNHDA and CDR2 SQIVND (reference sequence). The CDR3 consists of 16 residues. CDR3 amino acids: CASSTLGVPSTDTQYF. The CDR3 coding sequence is TGTGCCAGTAGTACGCTAGGGGTACCTAGCACAGATACGCAGTATTTT.

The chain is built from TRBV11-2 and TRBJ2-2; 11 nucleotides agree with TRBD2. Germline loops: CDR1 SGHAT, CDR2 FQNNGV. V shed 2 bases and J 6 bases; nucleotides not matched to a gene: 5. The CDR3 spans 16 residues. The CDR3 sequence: CASSLIAGGPPGELFF. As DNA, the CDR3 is TGTGCCAGCAGCTTAATAGCGGGAGGGCCGCCCGGGGAGCTGTTTTTT.

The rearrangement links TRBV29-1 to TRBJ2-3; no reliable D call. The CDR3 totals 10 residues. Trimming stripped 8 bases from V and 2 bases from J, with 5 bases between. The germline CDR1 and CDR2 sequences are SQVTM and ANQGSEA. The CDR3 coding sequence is TGCAGCCCCTTCACAGATACGCAGTATTTT. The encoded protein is CSPFTDTQYF.